A single sample gave rise to the 2 T cell receptor beta chains below, sequenced in a study of blood T cell repertoires in COVID-19 (dated by TCRdb to between 2020 and 2021). The protocol used for the library was the immunoSEQ multiplex PCR assay. TCRdb stores this immuneACCESS table with in-frame sequences only. Part of the clones is absent; in the studies checked, under half of the shortfall reflects unresolved V genes, and no reason is known for the rest. For this sample there are tens of thousands of clones; about 79% appear just once. The ten largest account for around 4% of the sample. The sample consisted of peripheral blood. The source of these receptors is a woman aged 45-65 years with acute or convalescent COVID-19.

A single count supports this clone. The chain has TRBV6-5 and TRBJ1-5; no clear D. From germline, CDR1 is MNHEY and CDR2 SVGAGI. CDR3 length equals 14 residues. Trimming removed 0 bases at V and 2 bases at J, with 5 bases between. CDR3 region: CASSYSPGNQPQHF. The CDR3, as DNA: TGTGCCAGCAGTTACTCACCGGGCAATCAGCCCCAGCATTTT.

Written as DNA, the CDR3 is TGTGCCAGCAGCGGACAGGGAACGGGCTCACCCCTCCACTTT. Translating gives CASSGQGTGSPLHF. This sequence joins TRBV2 and TRBJ1-6, with 8 nucleotides matching TRBD1. Losses at the gene ends were 6 bases for V and 10 bases for J; bases not matched to a gene: 8. The CDR3 has 14 residues. Germline assignment: CDR1 SNHLY and CDR2 FYNNEI.